The sequence of this T cell receptor beta chain was determined in a study of blood T cell repertoires in COVID-19 (dated by TCRdb to the early 2020s). About the full investigation: Samples covering the acute and convalescent phases of COVID-19 were provided by collaborators in the United States, Italy and Spain. The prospective study material was composed of cDNA or gDNA derived from T cells, B-cell-depleted T cells, or PBMCs. A de-identified subject ID, COVID-19 status, age in years and sex were almost always included in the sample metadata. The dataset comprised deeply sampled blood TCRbeta repertoires from subjects exposed to, actively infected with, or recovered from COVID-19. The repertoires were released in a freely available public database intended as a resource for research on the immune response to SARS-CoV-2. HLA class I and class II types, where available, came from metadata supplied by the sample provider rather than from assay-based typing. The samples were drawn from two sources: the first 160 participants of the ongoing ImmuneRACE study, and approximately 1,300 subjects contributed by 6 global collaborators. Overall study results and their limits: How much clinical and demographic metadata was included differed by source and by participant, and the metadata was provided uncurated.

A second Seattle source provided samples from volunteer blood donors who had recovered from COVID-19. Whole blood was collected in K2EDTA tubes by collaborating institutions according to the institutions' own protocols. For TCRbeta analysis, collaborators shipped samples in one of three forms: frozen whole blood, isolated PBMCs, or DNA extracted from either of those sample types. For CDR1 and CDR2, the germline V gene lists MNHEY and SVGAGI. V ends up 4 bases short and J 4 bases short, with an unmatched junction base count of 3. The CDR3 has 14 amino acids, counting the end cysteine and phenylalanine. Only CDR3 DNA remains: 42 bases, in frame from the first base. Turning to this clone: No cognate antigen has been identified for it. No much larger clonotype is one base removed from it; base qualities were not supplied.

TCRbeta CDR3 regions were amplified from genomic DNA using the immunoSEQ Assay, a bias-controlled multiplex PCR. Per the original workflow: Within the assay, amplification of reference gene primers was used to estimate how many nucleated cells each sample contained. To quantify the absolute abundance of each unique TCRbeta CDR3 rearrangement, sequence reads were collapsed and filtered. For each sample, productive Simpson clonality was calculated as the square root of Simpson's diversity index over productive rearrangements. The immuneACCESS repertoire file appears here via TCRdb, limited to in-frame rearrangements. These files lack a portion of the clones; in checked studies, under half of the deficit traces to unresolved V genes, and the cause of the others is not known. The V and J calls and clone size are taken from that table; D and trimming were inferred from the DNA. The sample table holds some 150,000 clones, of which approximately 85% were seen once. Jointly, the top ten make up about 1.2% of the sample.

The clonotype originates from a man in his sixties who had recovered from COVID-19. Sequenced material: peripheral blood. In this chain, TRBV6-5 is recombined with TRBJ2-5; the central 10 bases match TRBD2. In nucleotide form, the sequence is TGTGCCAGCAGTTCTAGCGGGGGAGTAGAGACCCAGTACTTC. Its coded protein is CASSSSGGVETQYF.